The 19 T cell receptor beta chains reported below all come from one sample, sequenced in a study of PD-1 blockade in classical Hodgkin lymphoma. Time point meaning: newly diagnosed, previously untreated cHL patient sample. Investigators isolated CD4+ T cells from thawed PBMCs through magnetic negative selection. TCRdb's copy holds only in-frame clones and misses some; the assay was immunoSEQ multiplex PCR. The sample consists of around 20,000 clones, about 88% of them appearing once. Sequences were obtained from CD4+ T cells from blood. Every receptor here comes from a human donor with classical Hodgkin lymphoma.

The CDR3 DNA follows: TGTGCCAGCAGCTTGGACAGGAGTAAGGAGCTGTTTTTT. Translated, it gives CASSLDRSKELFF. The rearrangement uses TRBV7-8 and TRBJ2-2; 7 bases match TRBD1. Trimming at V came to 3 bases and at J to 10 bases, leaving 5 bases not matched to a gene. Germline V gives CDR1 SGHVS, CDR2 FQNEAQ. The CDR3 runs to 13 residues.

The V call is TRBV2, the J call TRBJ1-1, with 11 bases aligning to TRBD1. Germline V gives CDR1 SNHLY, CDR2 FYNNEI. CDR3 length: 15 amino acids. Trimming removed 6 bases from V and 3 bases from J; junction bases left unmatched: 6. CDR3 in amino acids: CASRADRGRDTEAFF. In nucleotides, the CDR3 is TGTGCCAGCAGGGCGGACAGGGGGCGCGACACTGAAGCTTTCTTT.

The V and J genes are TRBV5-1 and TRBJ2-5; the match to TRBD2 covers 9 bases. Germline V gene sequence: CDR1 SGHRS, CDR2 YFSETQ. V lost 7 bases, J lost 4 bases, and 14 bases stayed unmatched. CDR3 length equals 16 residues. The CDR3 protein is CASAGPGGRARETQYF. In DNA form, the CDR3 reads TGCGCCAGCGCTGGCCCTGGCGGGAGGGCAAGAGAGACCCAGTACTTC.

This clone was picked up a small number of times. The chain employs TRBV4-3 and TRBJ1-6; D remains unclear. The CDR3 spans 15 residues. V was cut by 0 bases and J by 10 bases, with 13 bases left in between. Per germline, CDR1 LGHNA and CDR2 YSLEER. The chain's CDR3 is CASSQDATLRSPLHF. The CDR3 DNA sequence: TGCGCCAGCAGCCAAGACGCTACGTTGAGGTCACCCCTCCACTTT.

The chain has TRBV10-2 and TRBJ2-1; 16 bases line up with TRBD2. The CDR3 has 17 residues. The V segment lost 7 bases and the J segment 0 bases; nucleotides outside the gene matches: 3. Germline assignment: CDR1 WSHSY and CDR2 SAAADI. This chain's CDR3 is CASKGLAGGSSYNEQFF. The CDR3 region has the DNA TGCGCCAGCAAGGGACTAGCGGGGGGGAGCTCCTACAATGAGCAGTTCTTC.

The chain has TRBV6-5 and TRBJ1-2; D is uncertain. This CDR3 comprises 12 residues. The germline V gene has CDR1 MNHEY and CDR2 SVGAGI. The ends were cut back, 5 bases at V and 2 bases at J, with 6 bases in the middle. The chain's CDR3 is CASSLGNYGYTF. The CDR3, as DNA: TGTGCCAGCAGTCTCGGGAACTATGGCTACACCTTC.

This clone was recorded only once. This CDR3 reads CASSYNRRSNYGYTF. DNA for the CDR3: TGTGCCAGCAGTTACAATCGTCGTTCTAACTATGGCTACACCTTC. The V and J genes are TRBV6-5 and TRBJ1-2; D is unclear. CDR3 length: 15 residues. The V end was cut by 2 bases, the J end by 0 bases, with 10 bases between. Germline loops: CDR1 MNHEY, CDR2 SVGAGI.

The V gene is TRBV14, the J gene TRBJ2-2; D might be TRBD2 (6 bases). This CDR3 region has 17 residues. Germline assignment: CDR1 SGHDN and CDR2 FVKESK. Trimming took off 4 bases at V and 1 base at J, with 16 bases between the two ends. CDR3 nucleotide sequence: TGTGCCAGCAGCCGGGGGGTCCGGACAAAGAACACCGGGGAGCTGTTTTTT. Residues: CASSRGVRTKNTGELFF.

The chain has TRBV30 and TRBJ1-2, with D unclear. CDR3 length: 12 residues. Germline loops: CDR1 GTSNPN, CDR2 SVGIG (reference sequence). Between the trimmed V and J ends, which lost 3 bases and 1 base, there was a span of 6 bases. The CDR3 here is CAWSVSNYGYTF. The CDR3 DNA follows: TGTGCCTGGAGCGTCAGTAACTATGGCTACACCTTC.

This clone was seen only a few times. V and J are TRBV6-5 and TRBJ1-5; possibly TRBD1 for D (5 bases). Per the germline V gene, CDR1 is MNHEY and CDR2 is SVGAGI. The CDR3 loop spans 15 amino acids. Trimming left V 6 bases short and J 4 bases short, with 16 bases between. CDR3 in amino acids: CASRDGGVDNQPQHF. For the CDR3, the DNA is TGTGCCAGCAGGGACGGGGGGGTGGATAATCAGCCCCAGCATTTT.

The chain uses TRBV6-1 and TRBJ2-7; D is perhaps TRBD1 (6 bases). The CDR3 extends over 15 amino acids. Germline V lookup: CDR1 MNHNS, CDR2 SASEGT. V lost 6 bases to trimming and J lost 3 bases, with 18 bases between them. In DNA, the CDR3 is TGTGCCAGCAGCGCCGCTACAGGGATCTACTACGAGCAGTACTTC. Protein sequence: CASSAATGIYYEQYF.

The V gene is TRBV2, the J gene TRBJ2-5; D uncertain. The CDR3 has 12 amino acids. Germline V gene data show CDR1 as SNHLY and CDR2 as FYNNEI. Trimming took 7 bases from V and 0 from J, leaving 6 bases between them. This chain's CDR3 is CASTMHQETQYF. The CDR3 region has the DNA TGTGCCAGCACGATGCACCAAGAGACCCAGTACTTC.

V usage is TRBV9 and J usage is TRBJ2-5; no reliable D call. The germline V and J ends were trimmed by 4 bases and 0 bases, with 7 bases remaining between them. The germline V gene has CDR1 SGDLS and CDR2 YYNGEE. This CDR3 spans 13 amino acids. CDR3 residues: CASSQTDQETQYF. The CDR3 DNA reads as TGTGCCAGCAGCCAAACCGACCAAGAGACCCAGTACTTC.

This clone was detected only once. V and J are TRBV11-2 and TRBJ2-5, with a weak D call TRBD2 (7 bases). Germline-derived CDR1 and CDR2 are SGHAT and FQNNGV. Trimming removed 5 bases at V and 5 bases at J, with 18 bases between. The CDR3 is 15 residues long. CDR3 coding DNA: TGTGCCAGCAGCCAGACCACGGGGGGCACGGAGACCCAGTACTTC. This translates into CASSQTTGGTETQYF.

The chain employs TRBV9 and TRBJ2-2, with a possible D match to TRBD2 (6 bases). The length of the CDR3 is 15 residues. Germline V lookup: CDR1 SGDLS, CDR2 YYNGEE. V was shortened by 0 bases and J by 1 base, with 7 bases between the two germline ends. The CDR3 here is CASSVARGNTGELFF. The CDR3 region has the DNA TGTGCCAGCAGCGTAGCGCGGGGGAACACCGGGGAGCTGTTTTTT.

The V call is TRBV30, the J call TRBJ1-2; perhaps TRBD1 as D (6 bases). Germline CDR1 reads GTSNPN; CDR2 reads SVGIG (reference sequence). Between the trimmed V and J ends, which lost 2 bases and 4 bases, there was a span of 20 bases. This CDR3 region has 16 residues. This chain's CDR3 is CAWSISGTQSPYGYTF. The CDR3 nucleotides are TGTGCCTGGAGTATCTCCGGGACACAAAGTCCCTATGGCTACACCTTC.

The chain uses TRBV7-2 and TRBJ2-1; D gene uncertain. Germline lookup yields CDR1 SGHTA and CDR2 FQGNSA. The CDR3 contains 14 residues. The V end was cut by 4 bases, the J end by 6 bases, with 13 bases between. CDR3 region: CASSSLGTGNEQFF. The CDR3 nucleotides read TGTGCCAGCAGCTCCTTAGGTACCGGCAATGAGCAGTTCTTC.

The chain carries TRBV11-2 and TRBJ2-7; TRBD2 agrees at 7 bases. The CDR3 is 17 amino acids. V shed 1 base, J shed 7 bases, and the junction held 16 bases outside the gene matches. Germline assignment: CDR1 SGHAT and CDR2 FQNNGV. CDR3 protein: CASSLGLWMRGSVEQYF. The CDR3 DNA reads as TGTGCCAGCAGCTTAGGATTATGGATGCGGGGGTCGGTGGAGCAGTACTTC.

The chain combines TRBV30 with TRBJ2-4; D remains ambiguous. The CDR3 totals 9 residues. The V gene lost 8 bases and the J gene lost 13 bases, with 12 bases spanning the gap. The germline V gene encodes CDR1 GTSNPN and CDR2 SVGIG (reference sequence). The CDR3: CAEPTRQYF. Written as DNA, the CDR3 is TGTGCCGAACCCACGCGACAGTACTTC.